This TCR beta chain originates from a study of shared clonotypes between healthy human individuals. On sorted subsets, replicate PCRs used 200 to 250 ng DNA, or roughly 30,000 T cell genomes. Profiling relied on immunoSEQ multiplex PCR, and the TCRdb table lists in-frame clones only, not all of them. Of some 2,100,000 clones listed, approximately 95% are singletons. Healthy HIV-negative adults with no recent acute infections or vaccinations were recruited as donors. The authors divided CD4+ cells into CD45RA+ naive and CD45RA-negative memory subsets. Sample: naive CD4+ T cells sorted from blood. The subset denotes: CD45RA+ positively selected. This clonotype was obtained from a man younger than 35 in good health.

The CDR3 is CASSQGTAVGGYTF. Written as DNA, the CDR3 is TGCGCCAGCAGCCAAGGGACGGCGGTAGGTGGCTACACCTTC. The genes are TRBV4-1 and TRBJ1-2; D ambiguous. V was pared by 1 base and J by 7 bases, with 13 bases between. CDR1 is MGHRA, CDR2 YSYEKL, per germline. The CDR3 loop spans 14 amino acids.